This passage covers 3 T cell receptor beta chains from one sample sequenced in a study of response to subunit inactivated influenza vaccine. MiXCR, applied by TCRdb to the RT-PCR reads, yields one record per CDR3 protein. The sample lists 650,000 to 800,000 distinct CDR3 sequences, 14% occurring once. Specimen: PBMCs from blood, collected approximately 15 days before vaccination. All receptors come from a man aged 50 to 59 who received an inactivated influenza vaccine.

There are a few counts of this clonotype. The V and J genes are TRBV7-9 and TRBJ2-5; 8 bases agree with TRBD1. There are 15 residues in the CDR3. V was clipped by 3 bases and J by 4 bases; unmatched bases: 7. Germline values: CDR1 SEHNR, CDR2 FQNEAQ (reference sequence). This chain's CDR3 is CASSFDRGGGETQYF. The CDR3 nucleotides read TGTGCCAGCAGCTTTGACAGGGGTGGAGGAGAGACCCAGTACTTC. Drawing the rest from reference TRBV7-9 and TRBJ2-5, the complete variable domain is DTGVSQNPRHKITKRGQNVTFRCDPISEHNRLYWYRQTLGQGPEFLTYFQNEAQLEKSRLLSDRFSAERPKGSFSTLEIQRTEQGDSAMYLCASSFDRGGGETQYFGPGTRLLVL.

The CDR3 region has the DNA TGTGCCAGCAGCTCCCTAGCGGGAGCAGATACGCAGTATTTT. The encoded protein is CASSSLAGADTQYF. J is TRBJ2-3 and V is TRBV7-3; 10 bases are a match to TRBD2. V lost 4 bases, J lost 4 bases, and 2 bases stayed unmatched. This CDR3 region has 14 residues. Germline CDR1 reads SGHTA; CDR2 reads FQGTGA.

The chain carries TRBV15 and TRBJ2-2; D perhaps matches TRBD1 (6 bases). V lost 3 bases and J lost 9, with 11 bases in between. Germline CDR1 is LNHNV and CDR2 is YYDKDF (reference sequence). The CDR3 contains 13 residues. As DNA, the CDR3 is TGTGCCACCAGCAGCGGCAGGGGATGGGAGCTGTTTTTT. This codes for CATSSGRGWELFF.